This T cell receptor (beta chain) was documented in a study of CD4 T cells in relation to SARS-CoV-2 and coronaviruses. Study background: PBMCs were cultured with antigen for less than twelve days before TCR beta sequencing. Convalescent patients were under ten males and 4 females; two were Hispanic.

CEF-cultured naive and memory CD4+ T cell DNA got survey-level sequencing. Some clones are missing from TCRdb's copy, which holds only in-frame ones; the method was immunoSEQ multiplex PCR. The sample lists about 36,000 clones, 70% to 80% seen once, with about 2.5% in the top ten. The CDR3 sequence is 14 residues long. For roughly ten days, roughly 100,000 sorted CD4+ cells grew with T cell-depleted PBMCs and CEF. About this clone: Its antigen remains unidentified.

The sample consisted of memory CD4+ T cells from PBMCs, cultured in vitro. The sequence was obtained from an adult with COVID-19. V gene TRBV21-1 combines with J gene TRBJ1-2. TRBV21-1 is deemed a pseudogene. The CDR3 nucleotides read TGTGCCAGCAGTTCCGGGACGGATAACTATGGCTACACCTTC. Translation: CASSSGTDNYGYTF.